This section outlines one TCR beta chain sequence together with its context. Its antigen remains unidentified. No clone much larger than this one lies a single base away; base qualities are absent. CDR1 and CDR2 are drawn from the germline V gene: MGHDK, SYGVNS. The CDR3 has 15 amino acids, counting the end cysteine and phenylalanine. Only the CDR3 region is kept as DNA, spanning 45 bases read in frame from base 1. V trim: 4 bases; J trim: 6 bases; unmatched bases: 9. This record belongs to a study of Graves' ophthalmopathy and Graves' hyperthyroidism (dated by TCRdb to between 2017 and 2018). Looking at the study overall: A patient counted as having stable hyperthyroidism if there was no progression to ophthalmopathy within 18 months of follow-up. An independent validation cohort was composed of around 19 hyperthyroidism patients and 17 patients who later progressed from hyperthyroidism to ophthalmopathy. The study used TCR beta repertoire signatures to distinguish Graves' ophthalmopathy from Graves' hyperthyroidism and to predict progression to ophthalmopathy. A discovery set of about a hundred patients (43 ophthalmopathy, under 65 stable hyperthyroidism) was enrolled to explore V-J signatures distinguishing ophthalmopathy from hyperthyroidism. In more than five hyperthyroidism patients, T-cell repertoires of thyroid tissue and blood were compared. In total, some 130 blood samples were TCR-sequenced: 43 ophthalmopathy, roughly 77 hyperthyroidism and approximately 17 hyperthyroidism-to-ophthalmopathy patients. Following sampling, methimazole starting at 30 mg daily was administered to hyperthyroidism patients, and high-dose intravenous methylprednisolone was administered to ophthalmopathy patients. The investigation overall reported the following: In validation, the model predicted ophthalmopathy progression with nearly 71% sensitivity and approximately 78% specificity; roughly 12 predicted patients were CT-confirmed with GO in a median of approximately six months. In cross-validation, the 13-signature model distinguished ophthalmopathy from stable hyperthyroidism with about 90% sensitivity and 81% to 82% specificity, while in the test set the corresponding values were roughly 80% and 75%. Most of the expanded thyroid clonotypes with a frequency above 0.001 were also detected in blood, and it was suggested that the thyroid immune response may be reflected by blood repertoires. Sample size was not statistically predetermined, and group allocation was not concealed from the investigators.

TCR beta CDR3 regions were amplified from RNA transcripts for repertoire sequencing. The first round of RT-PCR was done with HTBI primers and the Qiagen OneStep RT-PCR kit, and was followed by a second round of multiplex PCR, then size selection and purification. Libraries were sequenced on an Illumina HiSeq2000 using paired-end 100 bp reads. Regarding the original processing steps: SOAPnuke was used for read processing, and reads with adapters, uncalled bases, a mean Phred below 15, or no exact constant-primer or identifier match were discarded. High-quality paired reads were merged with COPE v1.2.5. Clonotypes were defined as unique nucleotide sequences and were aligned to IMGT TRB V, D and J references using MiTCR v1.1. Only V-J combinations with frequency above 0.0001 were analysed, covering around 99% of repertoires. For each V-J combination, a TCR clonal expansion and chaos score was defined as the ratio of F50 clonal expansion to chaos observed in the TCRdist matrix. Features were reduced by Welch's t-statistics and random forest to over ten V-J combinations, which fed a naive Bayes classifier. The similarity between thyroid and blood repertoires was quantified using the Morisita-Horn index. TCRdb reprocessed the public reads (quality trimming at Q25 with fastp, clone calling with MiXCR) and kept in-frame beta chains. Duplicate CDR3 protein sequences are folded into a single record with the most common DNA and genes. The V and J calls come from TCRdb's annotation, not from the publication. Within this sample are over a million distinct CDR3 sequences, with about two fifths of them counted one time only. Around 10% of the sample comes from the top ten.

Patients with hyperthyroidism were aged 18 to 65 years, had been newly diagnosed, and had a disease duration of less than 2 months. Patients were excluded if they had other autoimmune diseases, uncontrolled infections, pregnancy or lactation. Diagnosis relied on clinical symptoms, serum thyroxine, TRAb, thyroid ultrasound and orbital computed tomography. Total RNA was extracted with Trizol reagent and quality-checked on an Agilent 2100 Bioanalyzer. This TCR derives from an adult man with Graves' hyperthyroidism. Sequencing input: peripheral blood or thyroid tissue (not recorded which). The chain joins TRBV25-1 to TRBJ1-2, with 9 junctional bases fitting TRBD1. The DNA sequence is TGTGCCAGCAGTGCGTACGCCGGGACAGGGCATGGCTACACCTTC. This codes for CASSAYAGTGHGYTF.